The next 20 T cell receptor beta chains were all read from a single sample in a study of CXCR3 chemokines and chemotherapy response in bladder cancer. MiXCR, run by TCRdb on the PCR reads, gives a single entry per CDR3 protein. The data hold approximately 10,000 distinct CDR3 sequences, with more than 20% observed a single time. Sample collection occurred from a patient whose treatment included neoadjuvant chemotherapy. Receptor source: a human donor with bladder cancer that did not respond to neoadjuvant chemotherapy.

This clonotype was detected many times. The chain employs TRBV7-9 and TRBJ2-1; 8 nucleotides line up with TRBD2. The germline CDR1 and CDR2 sequences are SEHNR and FQNEAQ (reference sequence). The J segment lost 12 bases and the V segment lost 6 bases, leaving 13 bases of the junction unmatched. The length of the CDR3 is 14 residues. CDR3 sequence: CASRGGGKAGGQFF. In DNA, the CDR3 is TGTGCCAGCAGAGGGGGGGGCAAGGCGGGAGGGCAGTTCTTC.

This clonotype is medium-sized within its sample. The rearrangement links TRBV6-2 or TRBV6-3 to TRBJ1-2, with a tentative D call TRBD1 (6 bases). The germline V gene encodes CDR1 MNHEY and CDR2 SVGEGT. The CDR3 contains 13 residues. Trimming shortened V by 4 bases and J by 5 bases, and 11 bases separated the two germline ends. In DNA form, the CDR3 reads TGTGCCAGCAGTTTAAACAGGGCATATGGCTACACCTTC. It encodes CASSLNRAYGYTF.

Sample share makes this clonotype medium-sized. V is TRBV29-1 and J is TRBJ1-4, with 9 nucleotides matching TRBD1. V was pared by 8 bases and J by 5 bases, with 3 bases of the junction left unmatched. The germline V gene has CDR1 SQVTM and CDR2 ANQGSEA. The CDR3 is 12 residues long. The CDR3 region has the DNA TGCAGCCCGGACAGGGGCAATGAAAAACTGTTTTTT. The encoded protein is CSPDRGNEKLFF.

The genes are TRBV14 and TRBJ2-3; D perhaps matches TRBD2 (7 bases). Germline assignment: CDR1 SGHDN and CDR2 FVKESK. Between the trimmed V and J ends, which lost 5 bases and 6 bases, there was a span of 15 bases. The CDR3 loop spans 14 amino acids. CDR3 nucleotide sequence: TGTGCCAGCAGCGCGGCGGGGGCCCCGGATACGCAGTATTTT. Protein sequence: CASSAAGAPDTQYF.

The V and J genes are TRBV28 and TRBJ2-7; 12 nucleotides agree with TRBD1. This CDR3 is 14 amino acids long. Trimming at V came to 7 bases and at J to 4 bases, leaving 5 bases not matched to a gene. Germline lookup yields CDR1 MDHEN and CDR2 SYDVKM. Written as DNA, the CDR3 is TGTGCCAGCAAAGGGACAGGGGGCTGGTACGAGCAGTACTTC. It encodes CASKGTGGWYEQYF.

In its sample, this clonotype ranks as medium-sized. The rearrangement joins TRBV7-2 to TRBJ2-1; 7 bases match TRBD1. V gave up 8 bases and J gave up 4 bases; unmatched junction bases: 5. Germline loops: CDR1 SGHTA, CDR2 FQGNSA. CDR3 size: 13 residues. CDR3 amino acids: CASSGQLYNEQFF. Here the CDR3 DNA reads TGTGCCAGCTCGGGACAGCTTTACAATGAGCAGTTCTTC.

This clonotype is deemed medium-sized (0.01 to 0.1%). The chain joins TRBV18 to TRBJ1-6; 8 positions match TRBD1. V lost 1 base to trimming and J lost 15 bases; unmatched junction nucleotides: 14. Per germline, CDR1 KGHSH and CDR2 LQKENI. CDR3 length: 16 residues. The CDR3 spells CASSPRPGQAPGNLHF. CDR3 nucleotide sequence: TGTGCCAGCTCACCACGACCGGGACAGGCCCCAGGCAACCTCCACTTT.

The rearrangement links TRBV6-1 to TRBJ2-5; the match to TRBD2 covers 12 bases. This CDR3 is built from 17 residues. The J segment lost 0 bases and the V segment lost 8 bases, leaving 10 bases of the junction unmatched. The germline V gene encodes CDR1 MNHNS and CDR2 SASEGT. The CDR3 spells CASFKTSGGHNQETQYF. The CDR3 coding sequence is TGTGCCAGCTTTAAGACTAGCGGGGGACACAACCAAGAGACCCAGTACTTC.

This clonotype came up a few times. The chain couples TRBV9 to TRBJ2-5, with D perhaps TRBD1 or TRBD2 (6 bases each). V lost 1 base and J lost 5, with 18 bases in between. This CDR3 is 16 amino acids long. Germline CDR1 is SGDLS and CDR2 is YYNGEE. The CDR3 region is CASSVNPQGGGETQYF. The CDR3 DNA is TGTGCCAGCAGCGTAAACCCACAGGGTGGAGGGGAGACCCAGTACTTC.

Ten or more counts support this clonotype. The J gene is TRBJ1-2, the V gene TRBV19, with 10 bases that match TRBD1. This CDR3 comprises 15 residues. Germline CDR1 is LNHDA and CDR2 is SQIVND (reference sequence). Losses at the gene ends were 3 bases for V and 4 bases for J; bases not matched to a gene: 5. CDR3 sequence: CASSIPGQGSYGYTF. The CDR3 DNA is TGTGCCAGTAGTATTCCGGGACAGGGGAGCTATGGCTACACCTTC.

This clonotype was seen at least ten times. V gene TRBV29-1 combines with J gene TRBJ2-1; 9 nucleotides align to TRBD1. V was clipped by 6 bases and J by 3 bases; unmatched bases: 3. CDR1 and CDR2 (germline): SQVTM, ANQGSEA. The CDR3 spans 13 residues. CDR3 sequence: CSVGTGNYNEQFF. CDR3 nucleotides: TGCAGCGTCGGGACAGGGAACTACAATGAGCAGTTCTTC.

Notes on this clonotype: A far bigger clonotype differs at one base, so this is likely a read error. The chain combines TRBV19 with TRBJ1-1, with D uncertain. CDR3 length: 13 residues. The germline V gene encodes CDR1 LNHDA and CDR2 SQIVND (reference sequence). Here the CDR3 DNA reads TGTGCCAGCAGCCTCTCCCAAGCGACTGAAGATTTCTTT. Residues: CASSLSQATEDFF.

By sample share, this clonotype is medium-sized. This rearrangement joins TRBV6-1 to TRBJ2-3; 10 positions agree with TRBD1. Germline CDR1 MNHNS, CDR2 SASEGT. This CDR3 region has 16 residues. Unmatched junction bases numbered 4, after V lost 1 base and J lost 3 bases. CDR3 region: CASSEVWGQGTDTQYF. The CDR3 coding sequence is TGTGCCAGCAGTGAAGTTTGGGGACAGGGGACAGATACGCAGTATTTT.

The rearrangement links TRBV12-3 or TRBV12-4 to TRBJ1-1; D is perhaps TRBD1 (6 bases). The CDR3 contains 13 residues. Trimming left V 4 bases short and J 4 bases short, with 10 bases between. DNA of the CDR3: TGTGCCAGCAGTTCAAACAGGGCCACTGAAGCTTTCTTT. Amino acids: CASSSNRATEAFF.

This sequence joins TRBV7-2 and TRBJ2-5, with D perhaps TRBD1 (5 bases). The CDR3 is 14 residues long. Between the trimmed V and J ends, which lost 5 bases and 5 bases, there was a span of 15 bases. Per germline, CDR1 SGHTA and CDR2 FQGNSA. The CDR3 DNA reads TGTGCCAGCAGCCGAGGTCCAGGGTACGAGACCCAGTACTTC. It translates to CASSRGPGYETQYF.

This clonotype has at least ten counts. V is TRBV18 and J is TRBJ1-3; no clear D. Per germline, CDR1 KGHSH and CDR2 LQKENI. This CDR3 has 14 amino acids. The V end lost 3 bases, the J end lost 0 bases, and 6 bases lay between the germline ends. The CDR3 coding sequence is TGTGCCAGCTCACCGAATACCTCTGGAAACACCATATATTTT. Translated: CASSPNTSGNTIYF.

V gene TRBV25-1 combines with J gene TRBJ1-3; 7 bases map to TRBD1. Germline CDR1 MGHDK, CDR2 SYGVNS. The CDR3 is 14 residues long. V shed 7 bases and J 6 bases; nucleotides not matched to a gene: 9. CDR3 in DNA: TGTGCCAGCACCGACCTCGGGACAGTAAACACCATATATTTT. Its translation: CASTDLGTVNTIYF.

By sample fraction, this clonotype is medium-sized. The chain recombines TRBV7-2 with TRBJ1-1; a weak D match, TRBD1 (6 bases). The germline V gene has CDR1 SGHTA and CDR2 FQGNSA. The CDR3 covers 14 residues. Trimming removed 3 bases at V and 3 bases at J, with 11 bases between. The CDR3 DNA is TGTGCCAGCAGCTTCACTACAGGGTACACTGAAGCTTTCTTT. This sequence encodes CASSFTTGYTEAFF.

The V call is TRBV2, the J call TRBJ1-6; TRBD1 aligns across 7 bases. CDR3 length equals 16 residues. The V segment lost 1 base and the J segment 9 bases; nucleotides outside the gene matches: 9. The germline CDR1 and CDR2 sequences are SNHLY and FYNNEI. The CDR3 nucleotides read TGTGCCAGCAGTGAAGGAGGGGGCTTCTCCCTTTCACCCCTCCACTTT. Amino acid sequence: CASSEGGGFSLSPLHF.

This clonotype was observed many times. The CDR3 nucleotides read TGTGCCAGCAGTATGAGCGGGCTGGGCACTGAAGCTTTCTTT. Translating gives CASSMSGLGTEAFF. The genes are TRBV27 and TRBJ1-1; D is unresolved. Trimming took 5 bases from V and 4 from J, leaving 14 bases between them. CDR1 is MNHEY and CDR2 is SMNVEV in the germline V gene (reference sequence). The CDR3 extends over 14 amino acids.